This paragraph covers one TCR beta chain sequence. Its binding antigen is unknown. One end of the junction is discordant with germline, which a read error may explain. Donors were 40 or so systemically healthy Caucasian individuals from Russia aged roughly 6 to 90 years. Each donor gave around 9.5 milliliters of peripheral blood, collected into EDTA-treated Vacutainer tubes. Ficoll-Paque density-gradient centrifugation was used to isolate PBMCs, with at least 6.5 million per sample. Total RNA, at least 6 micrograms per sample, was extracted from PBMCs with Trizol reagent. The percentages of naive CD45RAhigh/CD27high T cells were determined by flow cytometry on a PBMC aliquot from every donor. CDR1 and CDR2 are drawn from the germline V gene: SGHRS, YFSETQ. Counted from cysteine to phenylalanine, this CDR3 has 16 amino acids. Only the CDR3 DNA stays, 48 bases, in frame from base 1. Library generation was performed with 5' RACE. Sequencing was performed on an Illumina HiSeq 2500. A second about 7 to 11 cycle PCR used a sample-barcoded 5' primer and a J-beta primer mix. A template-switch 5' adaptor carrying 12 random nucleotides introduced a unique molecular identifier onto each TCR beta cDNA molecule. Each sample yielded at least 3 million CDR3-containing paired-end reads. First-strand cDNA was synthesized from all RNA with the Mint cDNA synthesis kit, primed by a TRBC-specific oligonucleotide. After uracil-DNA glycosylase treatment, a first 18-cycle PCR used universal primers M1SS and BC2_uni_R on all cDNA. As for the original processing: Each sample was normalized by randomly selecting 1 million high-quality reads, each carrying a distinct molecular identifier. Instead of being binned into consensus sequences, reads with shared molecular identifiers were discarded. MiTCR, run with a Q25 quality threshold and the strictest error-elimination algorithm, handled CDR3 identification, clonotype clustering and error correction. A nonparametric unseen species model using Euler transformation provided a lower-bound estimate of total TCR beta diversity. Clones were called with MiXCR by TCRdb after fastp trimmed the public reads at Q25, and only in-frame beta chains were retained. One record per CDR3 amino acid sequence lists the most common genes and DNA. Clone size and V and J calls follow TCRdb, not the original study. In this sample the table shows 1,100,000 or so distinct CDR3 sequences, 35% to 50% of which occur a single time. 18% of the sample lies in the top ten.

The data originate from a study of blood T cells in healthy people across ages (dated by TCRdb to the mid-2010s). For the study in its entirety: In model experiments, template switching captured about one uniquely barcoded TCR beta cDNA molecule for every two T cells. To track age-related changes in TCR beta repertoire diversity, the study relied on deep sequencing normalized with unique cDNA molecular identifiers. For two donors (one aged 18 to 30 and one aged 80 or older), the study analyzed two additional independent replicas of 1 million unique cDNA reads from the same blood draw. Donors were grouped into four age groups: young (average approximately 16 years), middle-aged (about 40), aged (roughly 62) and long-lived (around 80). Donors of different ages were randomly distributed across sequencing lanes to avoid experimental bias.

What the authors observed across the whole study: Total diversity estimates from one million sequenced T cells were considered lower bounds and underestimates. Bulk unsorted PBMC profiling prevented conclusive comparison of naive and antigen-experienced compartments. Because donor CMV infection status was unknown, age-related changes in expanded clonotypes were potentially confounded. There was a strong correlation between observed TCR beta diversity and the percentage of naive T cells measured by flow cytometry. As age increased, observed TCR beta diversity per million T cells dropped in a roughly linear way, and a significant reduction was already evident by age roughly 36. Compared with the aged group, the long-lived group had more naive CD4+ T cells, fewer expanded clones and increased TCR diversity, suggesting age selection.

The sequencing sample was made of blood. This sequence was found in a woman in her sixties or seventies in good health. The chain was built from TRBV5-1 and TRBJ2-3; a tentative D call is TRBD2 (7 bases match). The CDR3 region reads CASSLAGAGGTDTQYF. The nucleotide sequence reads TGTGCCAGCAGCTTAGCGGGCGCAGGGGGCACAGATACGCAGTATTTT. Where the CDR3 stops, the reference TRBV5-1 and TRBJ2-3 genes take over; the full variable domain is KAGVTQTPRYLIKTRGQQVTLSCSPISGHRSVSWYQQTPGQGLQFLFEYFSETQRNKGNFPGRFSGRQFSNSRSEMNVSTLELGDSALYLCASSLAGAGGTDTQYFGPGTRLTVL.